This T cell receptor beta chain was identified during a study of T cell responses to AZD1222 COVID-19 vaccine. Comments on this clone: Its antigen is unknown.

Study-wide points: Regions 160-218 and 743-854 dominated among vaccine-associated CD4 TCRs spanning spike.

TCRdb's table, derived via immunoSEQ multiplex PCR, lists solely in-frame clones and lacks some. The top ten hold 6.5% to 10% of the sample, which has over 95,000 clones, approximately 90% seen once. Germline V CDR1 and CDR2: SEHNR, FQNEAQ (reference sequence). The V and J ends lost 2 bases and 0 bases, in that order; junction bases with no gene match: 7. The CDR3 extends over 18 amino acids. Whether given at about 4 or about 12 weeks, second doses were pooled. This sequence originates from an adult who received the AZD1222 COVID-19 vaccine. The chain couples TRBV7-9 to TRBJ2-6, with 7 bases lining up with TRBD2. The sequencing used peripheral blood, collected 28 days after the second AZD1222 dose. CDR3: CASSLWEGTPSGANVLTF. The DNA for the CDR3 is TGTGCCAGCAGCTTATGGGAGGGGACCCCCTCTGGGGCCAACGTCCTGACTTTC.